Below are 14 T cell receptor beta chains sequenced from a single sample in a study of T-cell memory formation after mild COVID-19. MiXCR, applied by TCRdb to the 5' RACE reads, yields one record per CDR3 protein. The data hold some 68,000 distinct CDR3 sequences, with approximately 15% observed a single time. Sequencing used PBMCs or a T cell subset sorted from them (not recorded which). These receptors all come from an adult woman who had mild COVID-19 (a few samples of this study predate the infection). Cell type and time point are not known.

This clonotype was seen a handful of times. The chain uses TRBV9 and TRBJ2-7; TRBD1 agrees at 8 bases. The junction had 6 bases not matched to a gene; V was cut back by 0 bases and J by 1 base. There are 16 residues in the CDR3. Germline assignment: CDR1 SGDLS and CDR2 YYNGEE. CDR3 amino acids: CASSVERTGLSYEQYF. In DNA, the CDR3 is TGTGCCAGCAGCGTAGAACGGACAGGGTTATCCTACGAGCAGTACTTC.

CDR3 region: CASSRGTSGATGELFF. Here the CDR3 DNA reads TGTGCCAGCAGCCGCGGGACTAGCGGGGCAACCGGGGAGCTGTTTTTT. V and J are TRBV7-9 and TRBJ2-2, with 13 bases matching TRBD2. The CDR3 runs 16 residues. Germline V gene lookup returns CDR1 SEHNR and CDR2 FQNEAQ (reference sequence). The trim removed 5 bases at V and 5 bases at J, leaving 5 bases unmatched.

The rearrangement joins TRBV12-3 or TRBV12-4 to TRBJ2-2; D is possibly TRBD1 or TRBD2 (7 bases each). The CDR3 totals 18 residues. Trimming shortened V by 6 bases and J by 3 bases, and 23 bases separated the two germline ends. CDR3 residues: CASSPPGGAQGDTGELFF. The CDR3 nucleotides are TGTGCCAGCAGCCCCCCAGGGGGGGCCCAGGGCGACACCGGGGAGCTGTTTTTT.

At least ten counts were recorded for this clonotype. The gene calls are TRBV14 and TRBJ2-3; D not resolved. Trimming removed 5 bases at V and 8 bases at J, with 26 bases between. Germline CDR1 reads SGHDN; CDR2 reads FVKESK. The CDR3 totals 17 residues. The CDR3 DNA sequence: TGTGCCAGCAGCTCGTCCCGGGTCGCGGTCGACTCTGGTACGCAGTATTTT. Protein product: CASSSSRVAVDSGTQYF. Full variable domain (rest looked up from reference TRBV14 and TRBJ2-3): EAGVTQFPSHSVIEKGQTVTLRCDPISGHDNLYWYRRVMGKEIKFLLHFVKESKQDESGMPNNRFLAERTGGTYSTLKVQPAELEDSGVYFCASSSSRVAVDSGTQYFGPGTRLTVL.

About this clonotype itself: Germline and junction disagree at one end, which may indicate a read error. The J gene is TRBJ2-7, the V gene TRBV30; D may be TRBD1 (6 bases). The CDR3 extends over 17 amino acids. Germline CDR1 is GTSNPN and CDR2 is SVGIG (reference sequence). The CDR3 DNA sequence: TGTGCCTTGAGTGCAAATACAGGGTACTCTGTCCCCTACGAGCAGTACTTC. Protein sequence: CALSANTGYSVPYEQYF.

Many counts were recorded for this clonotype. The gene calls are TRBV12-3 or TRBV12-4 and TRBJ2-1; TRBD1 agrees at 7 bases. This CDR3 contains 12 residues. The trim removed 6 bases at V and 7 bases at J, leaving 3 bases unmatched. CDR3 sequence: CASSLQGNEQFF. CDR3 nucleotides: TGTGCCAGCAGCTTACAGGGGAATGAGCAGTTCTTC.

The table lists this clonotype with a few counts. V gene TRBV29-1 combines with J gene TRBJ2-6; D ambiguous. The CDR3 is 13 amino acids. Trimming took 6 bases from V and 5 from J, leaving 11 bases between them. The germline gives CDR1 SQVTM, CDR2 ANQGSEA. The DNA for the CDR3 is TGCAGCGTCGTGAGCTCGCGGGCCAACGTCCTGACTTTC. Amino acid sequence: CSVVSSRANVLTF.

This clonotype has more than one count but fewer than ten. In DNA, the CDR3 is TGTGCCAGCAGTTTGCCGGCCCTCTATGGCTACACCTTC. It specifies CASSLPALYGYTF. The rearrangement joins TRBV12-3 or TRBV12-4 to TRBJ1-2; D remains unclear. The V and J ends lost 3 bases and 4 bases respectively, with 9 bases between them. This CDR3 comprises 13 residues.

In this sample, this clonotype turned up a few times. The CDR3: CASSLVAGTVSTDTQYF. The CDR3, as DNA: TGTGCCAGCAGCTTAGTAGCGGGGACCGTGAGCACAGATACGCAGTATTTT. The chain carries TRBV7-6 and TRBJ2-3; 8 positions agree with TRBD2. The CDR3 has 17 amino acids. Germline assignment: CDR1 SGHVS and CDR2 FNYEAQ. V lost 1 base and J lost 0; bases outside the gene matches: 6.

This clonotype is medium-sized (0.01 to 0.1%) within its sample. The chain joins TRBV7-9 to TRBJ2-3; D not certain. Germline loops: CDR1 SEHNR, CDR2 FQNEAQ (reference sequence). The germline V and J ends were trimmed by 0 bases and 5 bases, with 12 bases remaining between them. The CDR3 runs to 15 residues. As DNA, the CDR3 is TGTGCCAGCAGCTTAGCGAGCGCTTTTGGAGATACGCAGTATTTT. Protein: CASSLASAFGDTQYF.

The chain recombines TRBV6-6 with TRBJ1-4; perhaps TRBD1 as D (5 bases). Germline CDR1 is MNHNY and CDR2 is SVGAGI (reference sequence). Between the trimmed V and J ends, which lost 9 bases and 4 bases, there was a span of 18 bases. The CDR3 contains 15 residues. CDR3 sequence reads: CASGLPGLFNEKLFF. In nucleotides, the CDR3 is TGTGCCAGTGGATTACCGGGACTCTTTAATGAAAAACTGTTTTTT.

The chain recombines TRBV7-9 with TRBJ2-5, with D maybe TRBD2 (6 bases). V was cut by 5 bases and J by 1 base, with 14 bases left in between. Germline V lookup: CDR1 SEHNR, CDR2 FQNEAQ (reference sequence). The CDR3 has 15 amino acids. The CDR3 here is CASSRYGGTQETQYF. The CDR3 DNA is TGTGCCAGCAGCCGGTATGGGGGGACCCAAGAGACCCAGTACTTC.

This rearrangement joins TRBV11-2 to TRBJ2-3; perhaps TRBD1 as D (5 bases). CDR3 length equals 14 residues. V was cut by 2 bases and J by 2 bases, with 8 bases left in between. Looked up from germline, CDR1 is SGHAT and CDR2 is FQNNGV. CDR3 sequence (DNA): TGTGCCAGCAGCTTATGGGGCCCCACAGATACGCAGTATTTT. Its protein is CASSLWGPTDTQYF.

The chain's CDR3 is CASSYSGFTSVGELFF. DNA of the CDR3: TGTGCCAGCAGTTACTCGGGGTTTACGTCAGTCGGGGAGCTGTTTTTT. The V and J genes are TRBV6-6 and TRBJ2-2, with D uncertain. Trimming cost V 0 bases and J 7 bases, with 15 bases left between them. The CDR3 covers 16 residues. Germline CDR1 reads MNHNY; CDR2 reads SVGAGI (reference sequence).